This TCR beta chain comes out of a study of cytomegalovirus exposure and HLA in healthy donors. Whole-study results and caveats: Presence/absence analyses supposed approximately even sequencing depth among donors.

The PCR contained 60 Vbeta and 13 Jbeta primers. Sequencing used immunoSEQ multiplex PCR; TCRdb keeps in-frame clones, though not all of them. This sample yields 150,000 or so clones, of which around 80% are seen a single time; approximately 5.6% belongs to the top ten. Looked up from germline, CDR1 is SNHLY and CDR2 is FYNNEI. The CDR3 is made up of 16 amino acids. With respect to this clone: Antigen specificity is unknown.

Sequencing used PBMCs. The clonotype was recovered from a woman aged 40 to 50 in good health and CMV-seropositive. This sequence joins TRBV2 and TRBJ2-5, with TRBD2 as a possible D gene (5 bases). The assigned J gene may be wrong: the sequence end matches TRBJ2-7 better. CDR3 bases: TGTGCCAGCCCAAAACGTGCGGTAGGCGGGCCTTACGAGCAGTACTTC. Translated: CASPKRAVGGPYEQYF.